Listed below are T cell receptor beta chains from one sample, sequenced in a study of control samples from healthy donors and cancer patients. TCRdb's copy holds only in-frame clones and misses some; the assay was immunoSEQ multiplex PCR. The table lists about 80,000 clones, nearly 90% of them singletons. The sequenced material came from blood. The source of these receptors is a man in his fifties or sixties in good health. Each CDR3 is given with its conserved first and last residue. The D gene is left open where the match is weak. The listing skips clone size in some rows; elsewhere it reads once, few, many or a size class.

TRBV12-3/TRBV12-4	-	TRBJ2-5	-	CASSLSRETQYF	TGTGCCAGCAGTTTATCGCGGGAGACCCAGTACTTC
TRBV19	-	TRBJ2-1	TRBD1	CASSTRQGQYNEQFF	TGTGCCAGTAGTACCAGACAGGGGCAGTACAATGAGCAGTTCTTC
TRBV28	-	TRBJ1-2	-	CASSLLGQDYGYTF	TGTGCCAGCAGTTTATTGGGGCAGGACTATGGCTACACCTTC
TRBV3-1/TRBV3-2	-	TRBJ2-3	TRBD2	CASSQVASGGTDTQYF	TGTGCCAGCAGCCAAGTTGCCAGCGGGGGCACAGATACGCAGTATTTT
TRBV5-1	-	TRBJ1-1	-	CASSLDSASGTEAFF	TGCGCCAGCAGCTTGGACAGCGCATCCGGCACTGAAGCTTTCTTT
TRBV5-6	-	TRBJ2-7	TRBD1	CASSLVDRASYEQYF	TGTGCCAGCAGCTTAGTGGACAGGGCCTCCTACGAGCAGTACTTC
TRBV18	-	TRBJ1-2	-	CASSPQGEGYGYTF	TGTGCCAGCTCACCACAGGGGGAGGGCTATGGCTACACCTTC
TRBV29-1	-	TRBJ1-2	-	CSVAMDSRYGYTF	TGCAGCGTTGCAATGGACAGCCGATATGGCTACACCTTC
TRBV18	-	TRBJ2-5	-	CASSPPGGSETQYF	TGTGCCAGCTCACCACCGGGGGGTTCAGAGACCCAGTACTTC
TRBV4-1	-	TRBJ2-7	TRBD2	CASRYTSGGAAGNYEQYF	TGCGCCAGCAGGTACACTAGCGGGGGGGCAGCGGGGAACTACGAGCAGTACTTC
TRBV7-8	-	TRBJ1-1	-	CASSFRPNTEAFF	TGTGCCAGCAGCTTCCGACCGAACACTGAAGCTTTCTTT
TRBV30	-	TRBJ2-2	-	CAWRGAGIGELFF	TGTGCCTGGAGAGGAGCGGGTATAGGGGAGCTGTTTTTT
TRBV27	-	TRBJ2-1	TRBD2	CASSFGAGLAGRRDYNEQFF	TGTGCCAGCAGTTTTGGAGCGGGACTAGCGGGGAGGAGGGACTACAATGAGCAGTTCTTC
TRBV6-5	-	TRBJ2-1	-	CASSPRQNNEQFF	TGTGCCAGCAGTCCCCGACAGAACAATGAGCAGTTCTTC
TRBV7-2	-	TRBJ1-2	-	CASSFGGNYGYTF	TGTGCCAGCAGTTTCGGGGGGAACTATGGCTACACCTTC
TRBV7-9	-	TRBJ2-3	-	CASSLEKPDTQYF	TGTGCCAGCAGCTTAGAAAAGCCAGATACGCAGTATTTT
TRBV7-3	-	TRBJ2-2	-	CASSFGAGGTGELFF	TGTGCCAGCAGCTTCGGGGCCGGGGGCACCGGGGAGCTGTTTTTT
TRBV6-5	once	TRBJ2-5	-	CASSLLGLSETQYF	TGTGCCAGCAGTCTTTTAGGGTTGTCAGAGACCCAGTACTTC
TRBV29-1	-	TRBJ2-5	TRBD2	CSVEDGGGETQYF	TGCAGCGTTGAAGACGGGGGGGGAGAGACCCAGTACTTC
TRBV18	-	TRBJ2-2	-	CASSPTSAYFNTGELFF	TGTGCCAGCTCCCCAACTTCGGCCTACTTCAACACCGGGGAGCTGTTTTTT
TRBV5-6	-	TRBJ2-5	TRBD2	CASSLRPSGQETQYF	TGTGCCAGCAGCCTCCGCCCTAGCGGCCAAGAGACCCAGTACTTC
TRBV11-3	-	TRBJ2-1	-	CASSLDPTGNEQFF	TGTGCCAGCAGCTTAGATCCGACGGGTAATGAGCAGTTCTTC
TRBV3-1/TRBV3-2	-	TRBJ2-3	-	CASSQKGGGGAGVTQYF	TGTGCCAGCAGCCAAAAAGGAGGGGGTGGTGCGGGGGTTACGCAGTATTTT
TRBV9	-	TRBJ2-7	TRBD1	CASGPGQGPYEQYF	TGTGCCAGCGGGCCGGGACAGGGCCCCTACGAGCAGTACTTC
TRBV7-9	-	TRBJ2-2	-	CASSSTVNTGELFF	TGTGCCAGCAGCTCGACGGTGAACACCGGGGAGCTGTTTTTT
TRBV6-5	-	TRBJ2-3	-	CASSYVGGGTDTQYF	TGTGCCAGCAGTTACGTGGGGGGCGGCACAGATACGCAGTATTTT
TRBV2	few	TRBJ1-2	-	CASSSERGVRGYTF	TGTGCCAGCAGTTCCGAACGGGGAGTTCGTGGCTACACCTTC
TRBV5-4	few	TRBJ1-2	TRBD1	CASNPQGRPSYGYTF	TGTGCCAGCAACCCACAGGGGCGGCCGTCCTATGGCTACACCTTC
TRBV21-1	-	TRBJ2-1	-	CASSKARNEQFF	TGTGCCAGCAGCAAAGCCCGCAATGAGCAGTTCTTC
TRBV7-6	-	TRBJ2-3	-	CASSFRLRQDTDTQYF	TGTGCCAGCAGCTTTAGGCTCCGACAAGACACAGATACGCAGTATTTT
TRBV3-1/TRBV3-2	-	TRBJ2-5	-	CASSQVSGEETQYF	TGTGCCAGCAGCCAAGTAAGCGGAGAGGAGACCCAGTACTTC
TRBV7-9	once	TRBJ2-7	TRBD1	CASSLEGQGVGQYF	TGTGCCAGCAGCTTAGAGGGACAGGGAGTCGGGCAGTACTTC